Listed below are T cell receptor beta chains from one sample, sequenced in a study of blood T cell repertoires in COVID-19. Only in-frame clones appear in the TCRdb table, and some are missing; sequencing was by immunoSEQ multiplex PCR. This table holds approximately 70,000 clones, roughly 84% found once. Sequenced: peripheral blood. These receptors came from a woman in her sixties or seventies with acute or convalescent COVID-19. The CDR3 runs from the conserved cysteine through the conserved F or W.

>TRBJ2-2|TRBV5-1
CASSQGDREAGELFF
>TRBJ1-2|TRBV5-1
CASSLTGQGGYTF
>TRBJ1-2|TRBV12-3/TRBV12-4
CASSVGGNYGYTF
>TRBJ2-7|TRBV7-6
CASSLAASGGGKYF
>TRBJ1-1|TRBV6-5
CASTLRGGTTEAFF
>TRBJ1-5|TRBV4-1
CASSQAHRVGNQPQHF
>TRBJ1-2|TRBV5-1
CASSLDGQGAYGYTF
>TRBJ2-3|TRBV9
CASSPRGGADTQYF
>TRBJ1-2|TRBV2
CASSEWEGYTF
>TRBJ2-6|TRBV7-3
CASSFGTGSSGANVLTF